Shown below are 7 T cell receptor beta chains from a single sample sequenced in a study of neurological immune-mediated disorders. TCRdb analysed the 5' RACE reads with MiXCR anew, one entry per CDR3 protein. The profile covers fewer than 50,000 distinct CDR3 sequences, with approximately 12% appearing a single time and roughly 10% taken by the ten largest. As to time point: longitudinal time-point 3. The sequenced sample consisted of PBMCs. These TCRs come from a man younger than 45 in good health.

This clonotype was counted many times. The chain uses TRBV10-3 and TRBJ2-6; D not certain. Germline CDR1 reads ENHRY; CDR2 reads SYGVKD. This CDR3 is built from 15 residues. Trimming removed 3 bases at V and 0 bases at J, with 6 bases between. The DNA of the CDR3 is TGTGCCATCAGTGAACAAGACTCTGGGGCCAACGTCCTGACTTTC. Its protein product is CAISEQDSGANVLTF.

This chain links TRBV28 with TRBJ2-1; TRBD2 aligns across 9 bases. This CDR3 is 15 amino acids long. Germline CDR1 is MDHEN and CDR2 is SYDVKM. V shed 4 bases, J shed 6 bases, and the junction held 7 bases outside the gene matches. The CDR3 DNA reads as TGTGCCAGCAGTTCCCCGCGAGCGGGAGGCAATGAGCAGTTCTTC. Protein: CASSSPRAGGNEQFF.

This clonotype was counted at least ten times. J is TRBJ2-2 and V is TRBV2, with D uncertain. The V end was cut by 8 bases, the J end by 3 bases, with 10 bases between. The CDR3 contains 13 residues. Looked up from germline, CDR1 is SNHLY and CDR2 is FYNNEI. The CDR3 bases are TGTGCCAGCGGCCGGTGGGACACCGGGGAGCTGTTTTTT. Translated, it gives CASGRWDTGELFF.

This clonotype was seen ten or more times. At one of its ends the junction is not consistent with the germline gene, which may arise from a read error. The chain is built from TRBV3-1 and TRBJ2-6; 11 bases agree with TRBD1. Germline values: CDR1 LGHDT, CDR2 YNNKEL (reference sequence). This CDR3 is 16 amino acids long. In DNA, the CDR3 is TGTGCCAGCAGCCAAGATCGGGGACAGGGGGTCAACGTCCTGACTTTC. Translating gives CASSQDRGQGVNVLTF.

This clonotype was seen at least ten times. V gene TRBV20-1 combines with J gene TRBJ2-7; possibly TRBD2 for D (6 bases). CDR3 length: 18 amino acids. V lost 3 bases and J 0 bases, leaving 24 bases between the germline ends. Germline loops: CDR1 DFQATT, CDR2 SNEGSKA (reference sequence). DNA for the CDR3: TGCAGTGCTAGTCTGTCGGTTGGGGGAGGCGGCCGCTCCTACGAGCAGTACTTC. The encoded protein is CSASLSVGGGGRSYEQYF.

In the case of this clonotype: It may be a read error: a sequence one base away is much more abundant. The CDR3 sequence: CASSDTLTGANVLTF. The CDR3, as DNA: TGTGCCAGCAGTGACACCCTCACTGGGGCCAACGTCCTGACTTTC. V is TRBV6-4 and J is TRBJ2-6, with unresolved D. V was shortened by 2 bases and J by 2 bases, with 7 bases between the two germline ends. In germline, CDR1 is MRHNA, CDR2 SNTAGT. There are 15 residues in the CDR3.

The CDR3 protein is CAISRTPSKVETQYF. The CDR3, as DNA: TGTGCCATCAGTCGGACTCCGAGTAAGGTAGAGACCCAGTACTTC. The V call is TRBV10-3, the J call TRBJ2-5; D might be TRBD2 (5 bases). Germline V lookup: CDR1 ENHRY, CDR2 SYGVKD. The V gene lost 5 bases and the J gene lost 4 bases, with 17 bases spanning the gap. The CDR3 length is 15 residues.